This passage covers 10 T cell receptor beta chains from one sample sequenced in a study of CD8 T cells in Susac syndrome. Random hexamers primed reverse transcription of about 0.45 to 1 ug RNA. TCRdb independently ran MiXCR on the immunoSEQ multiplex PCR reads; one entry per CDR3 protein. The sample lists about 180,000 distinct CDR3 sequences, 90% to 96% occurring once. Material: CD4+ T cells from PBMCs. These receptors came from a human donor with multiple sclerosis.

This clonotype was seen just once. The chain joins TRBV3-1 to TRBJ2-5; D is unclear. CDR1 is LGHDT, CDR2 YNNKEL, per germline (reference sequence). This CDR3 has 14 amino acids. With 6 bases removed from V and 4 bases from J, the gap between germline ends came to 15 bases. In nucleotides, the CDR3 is TGTGCCAGCAGGAGGTCAGTATGTGGAGAGACCCAGTACTTC. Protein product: CASRRSVCGETQYF.

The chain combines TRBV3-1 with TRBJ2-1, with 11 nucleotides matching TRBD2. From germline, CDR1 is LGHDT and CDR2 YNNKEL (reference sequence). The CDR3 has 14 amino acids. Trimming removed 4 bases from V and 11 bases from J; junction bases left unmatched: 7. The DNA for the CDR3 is TGTGCCAGCAGCCCCCCCGGGACTAGCGGACAGCAGTTCTTC. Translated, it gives CASSPPGTSGQQFF.

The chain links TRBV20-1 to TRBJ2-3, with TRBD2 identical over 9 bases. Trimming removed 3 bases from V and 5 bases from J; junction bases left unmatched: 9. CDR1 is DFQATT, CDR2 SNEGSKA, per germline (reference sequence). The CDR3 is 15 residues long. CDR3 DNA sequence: TGCAGTGCTAGGACGGCGGGGGGGCATCAAGATACGCAGTATTTT. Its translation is CSARTAGGHQDTQYF.

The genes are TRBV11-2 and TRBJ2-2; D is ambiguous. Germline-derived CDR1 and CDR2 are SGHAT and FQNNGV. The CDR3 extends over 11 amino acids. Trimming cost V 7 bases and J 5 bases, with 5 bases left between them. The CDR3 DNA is TGTGCCAGCACGTTGACCGGGGAGCTGTTTTTT. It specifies CASTLTGELFF.

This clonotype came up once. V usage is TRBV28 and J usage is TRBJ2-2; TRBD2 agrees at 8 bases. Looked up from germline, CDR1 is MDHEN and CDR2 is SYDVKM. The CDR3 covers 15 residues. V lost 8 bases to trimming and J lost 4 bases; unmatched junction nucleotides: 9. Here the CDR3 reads CASSNGGAGTGELFF. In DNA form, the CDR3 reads TGTGCCAGCTCCAACGGGGGGGCTGGCACCGGGGAGCTGTTTTTT. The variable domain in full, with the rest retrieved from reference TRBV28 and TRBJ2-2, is DVKVTQSSRYLVKRTGEKVFLECVQDMDHENMFWYRQDPGLGLRLIYFSYDVKMKEKGDIPEGYSVSREKKERFSLILESASTNQTSMYLCASSNGGAGTGELFFGEGSRLTVL.

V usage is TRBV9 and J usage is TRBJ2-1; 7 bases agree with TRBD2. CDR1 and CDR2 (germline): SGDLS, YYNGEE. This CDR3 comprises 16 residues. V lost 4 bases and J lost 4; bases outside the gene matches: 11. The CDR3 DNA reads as TGTGCCAGCAGCCCCCGGGGGGTACCCTCGTACAATGAGCAGTTCTTC. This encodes CASSPRGVPSYNEQFF.

CDR3 nucleotides: TGTGCCAGCAGTCCCCGGGGGAGAAAAGAGACCCAGTACTTC. Protein: CASSPRGRKETQYF. This chain uses TRBV12-3 or TRBV12-4 with TRBJ2-5; a possible D gene is TRBD2 (6 bases). V dropped 5 bases and J dropped 3 bases, with 13 bases sitting between them. The CDR3 has 14 amino acids.

For the CDR3, the DNA is TGTGCCAGTAGTATGGCCTCGAGTGGAAACACCATATATTTT. This sequence encodes CASSMASSGNTIYF. The chain recombines TRBV19 with TRBJ1-3; D unresolved. Trimming pared 3 bases from V and 3 bases from J, leaving 9 bases between. The CDR3 totals 14 residues. CDR1 and CDR2 from the germline V gene are LNHDA and SQIVND (reference sequence).

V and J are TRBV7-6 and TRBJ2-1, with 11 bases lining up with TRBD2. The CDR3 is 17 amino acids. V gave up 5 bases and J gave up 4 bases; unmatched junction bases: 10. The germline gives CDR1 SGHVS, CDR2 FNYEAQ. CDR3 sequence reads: CASSTWTSGRTYNEQFF. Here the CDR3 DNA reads TGTGCCAGCAGCACTTGGACTAGCGGGCGTACTTACAATGAGCAGTTCTTC.

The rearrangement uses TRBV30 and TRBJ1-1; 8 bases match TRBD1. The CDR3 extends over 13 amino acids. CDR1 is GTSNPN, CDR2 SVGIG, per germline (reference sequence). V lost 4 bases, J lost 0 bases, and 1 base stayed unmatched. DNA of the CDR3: TGTGCCTGGAAGGACAGGGTGAACACTGAAGCTTTCTTT. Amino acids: CAWKDRVNTEAFF.